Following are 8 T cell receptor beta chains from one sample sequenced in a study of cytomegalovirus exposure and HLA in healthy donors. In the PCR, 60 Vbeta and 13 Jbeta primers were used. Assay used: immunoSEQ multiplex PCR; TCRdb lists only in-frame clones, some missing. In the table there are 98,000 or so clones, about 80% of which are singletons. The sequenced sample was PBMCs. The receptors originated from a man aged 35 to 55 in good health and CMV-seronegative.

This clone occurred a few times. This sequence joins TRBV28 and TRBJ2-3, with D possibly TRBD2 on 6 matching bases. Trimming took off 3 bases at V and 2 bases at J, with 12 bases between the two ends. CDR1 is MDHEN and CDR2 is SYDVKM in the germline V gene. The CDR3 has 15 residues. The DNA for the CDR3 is TGTGCCAGCAGTTTGTGGCAGGGACTCACAGATACGCAGTATTTT. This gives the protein CASSLWQGLTDTQYF.

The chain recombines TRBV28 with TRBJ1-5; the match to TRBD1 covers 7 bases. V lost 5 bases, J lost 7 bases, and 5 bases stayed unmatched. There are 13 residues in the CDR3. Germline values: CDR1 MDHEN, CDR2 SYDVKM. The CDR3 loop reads CASSHTGVQPQHF. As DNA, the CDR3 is TGTGCCAGCAGTCACACAGGGGTACAGCCCCAGCATTTT.

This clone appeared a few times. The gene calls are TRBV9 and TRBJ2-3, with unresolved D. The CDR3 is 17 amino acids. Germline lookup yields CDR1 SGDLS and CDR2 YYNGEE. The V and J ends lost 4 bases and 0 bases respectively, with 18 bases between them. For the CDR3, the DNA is TGTGCCAGCAGCTCCCCGACTGGCGGAACTAGCACAGATACGCAGTATTTT. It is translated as CASSSPTGGTSTDTQYF.

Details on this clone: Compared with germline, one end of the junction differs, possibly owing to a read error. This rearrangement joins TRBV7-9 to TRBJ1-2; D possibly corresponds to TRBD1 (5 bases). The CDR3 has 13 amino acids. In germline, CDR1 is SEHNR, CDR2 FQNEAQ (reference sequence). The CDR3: CSSSLDNYYGYTF. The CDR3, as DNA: TGTTCCAGCAGCTTGGACAACTACTATGGCTACACCTTC.

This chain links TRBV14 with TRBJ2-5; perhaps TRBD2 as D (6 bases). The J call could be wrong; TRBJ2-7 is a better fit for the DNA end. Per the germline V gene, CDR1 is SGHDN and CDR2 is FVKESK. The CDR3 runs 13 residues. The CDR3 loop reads CASSPGLRFEQYF. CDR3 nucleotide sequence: TGTGCCAGCAGCCCGGGACTTCGCTTCGAGCAGTACTTC.

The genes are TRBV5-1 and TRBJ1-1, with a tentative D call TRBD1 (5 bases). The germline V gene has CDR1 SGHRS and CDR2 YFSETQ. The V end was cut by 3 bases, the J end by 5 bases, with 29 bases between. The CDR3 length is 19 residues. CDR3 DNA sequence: TGCGCCAGCAGCTCCACGGGGGTAGGGGCCGACTCAAGGAGGACTGAAGCTTTCTTT. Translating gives CASSSTGVGADSRRTEAFF.

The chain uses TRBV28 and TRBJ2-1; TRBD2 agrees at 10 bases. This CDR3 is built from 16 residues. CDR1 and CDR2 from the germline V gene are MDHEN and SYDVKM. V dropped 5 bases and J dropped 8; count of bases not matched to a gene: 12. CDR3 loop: CASSVGLALRGDEQFF. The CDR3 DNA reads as TGTGCCAGCAGTGTGGGACTAGCGCTTCGGGGGGATGAGCAGTTCTTC.

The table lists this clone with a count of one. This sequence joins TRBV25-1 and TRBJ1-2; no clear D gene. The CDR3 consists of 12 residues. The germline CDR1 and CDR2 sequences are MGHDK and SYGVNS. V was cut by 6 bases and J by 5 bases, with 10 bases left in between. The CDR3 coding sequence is TGTGCCAGCAGAAATCCAGGATATGGCTACACCTTC. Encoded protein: CASRNPGYGYTF.